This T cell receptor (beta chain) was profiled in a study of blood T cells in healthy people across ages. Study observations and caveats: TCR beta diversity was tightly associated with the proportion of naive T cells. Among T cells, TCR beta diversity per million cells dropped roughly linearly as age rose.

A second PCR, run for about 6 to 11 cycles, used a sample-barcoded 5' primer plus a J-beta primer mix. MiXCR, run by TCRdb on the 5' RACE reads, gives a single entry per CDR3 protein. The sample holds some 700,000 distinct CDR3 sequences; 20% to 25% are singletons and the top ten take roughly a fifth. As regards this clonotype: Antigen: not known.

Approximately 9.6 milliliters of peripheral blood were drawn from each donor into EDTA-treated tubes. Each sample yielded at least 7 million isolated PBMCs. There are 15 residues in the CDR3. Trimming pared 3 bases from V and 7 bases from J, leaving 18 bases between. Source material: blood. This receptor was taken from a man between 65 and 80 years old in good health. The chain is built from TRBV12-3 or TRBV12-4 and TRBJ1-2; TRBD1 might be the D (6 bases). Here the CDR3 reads CASSFRGRGQFGYTF. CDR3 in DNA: TGTGCCAGCAGTTTTCGCGGCAGGGGACAATTTGGCTACACCTTC.